This T cell receptor beta chain was found in a study of beta chain features in type 1 diabetes. Study observations and caveats: TCRB CDR3 length was moderately but significantly reduced in all four CD4+ subsets of Type 1 diabetes patients.

Trimming shortened V by 2 bases and J by 0 bases, and 14 bases separated the two germline ends. Germline CDR1 SNHLY, CDR2 FYNNEI. The CDR3 contains 16 residues. Expressed TCRB transcripts were sequenced after all isolated RNA was converted to cDNA. The protocol was immunoSEQ multiplex PCR, while the TCRdb copy is restricted to in-frame clones and leaves out a portion. The sample includes over 100,000 clones, approximately 39% of them seen just once. As for this clone: No antigen is known for it.

Sorted populations all exceeded 95% purity. The specimen was stem cell memory CD4+ T cells from blood. This receptor was obtained from a woman younger than 30 in good health. V usage is TRBV2 and J usage is TRBJ2-7, with D unresolved. The CDR3 DNA reads TGTGCCAGCAGTGAAATCGGGTGGAAAAGCTCCTACGAGCAGTACTTC. Encoded protein: CASSEIGWKSSYEQYF.